Listed below are T cell receptor beta chains from one sample, sequenced in a study of glioma-infiltrating T cells. MiXCR was run by TCRdb on the multiplex PCR reads, yielding one entry per CDR3 protein. The sample includes some 93,000 distinct CDR3 sequences, approximately 39% of them seen just once. The sequenced sample was glioma tissue, nonneoplastic brain tissue, or PBMCs (not recorded which). Receptor source: a human donor with low-grade glioma or glioblastoma, undergoing nonglioma brain surgery, or in good health (not recorded which). CDR3s include the opening cysteine and the closing phenylalanine or tryptophan. D genes are given only for firm matches. The size field is filled for only some rows; it gives once, few, many or a size class.

V	size	J	D	DNA	CDR3
TRBV18	once	TRBJ1-2	NA	TGTGCCAGCTCACCTCCTACCCGACCGATTGGCTATGGCTACACCTTC	CASSPPTRPIGYGYTF
TRBV7-2	NA	TRBJ1-1	NA	TGTGCCAGCAGCTCCCGGACTGGGTACGGTAGCACTGAAGCTTTCTTT	CASSSRTGYGSTEAFF
TRBV7-2	many	TRBJ1-3	TRBD1	TGTGCCAGCAGCCCGTGGGACAGCTCTGGAAACACCATATATTTT	CASSPWDSSGNTIYF
TRBV5-4	many	TRBJ2-3	TRBD2	TGTGCCAGCAGCTTTAGCGGGGGGGCCGGAGATACGCAGTATTTT	CASSFSGGAGDTQYF
TRBV28	NA	TRBJ2-7	TRBD1	TGTGCCAGCAGCTCCGGGACAGGGTCCAGGCTTATCTACGAGAAGTACTTC	CASSSGTGSRLIYEKYF
TRBV6-2/TRBV6-3	NA	TRBJ1-2	NA	TGTGCCAGCAGAGGTTCCGGCAGCAACTACTGCTACACCTTC	CASRGSGSNYCYTF
TRBV28	many	TRBJ1-3	TRBD1	TGTGCCAGCAGTTTATTGGACAGGGAGCCGGCCACCATATATTTT	CASSLLDREPATIYF
TRBV7-9	many	TRBJ2-3	NA	TGTGCCAGCAGCGTGACACAGGATACAGATACGCAGTATTTT	CASSVTQDTDTQYF
TRBV5-1	NA	TRBJ2-6	NA	TGCGCCAGCAGCTTGGCAGGGGCCGGGGCCAACGTCCTGACTTTC	CASSLAGAGANVLTF
TRBV28	many	TRBJ1-4	NA	TGTGCCAGCAGTCTGAGCTTACCATCCGGGACGGTCGAAGGAAAACTGTTTTTT	CASSLSLPSGTVEGKLFF
TRBV19	few	TRBJ2-3	TRBD1	TGTGCCAGTAGTACGGGACAGCCTACTAGCACAGATACGCAGTATTTT	CASSTGQPTSTDTQYF
TRBV7-2	many	TRBJ1-3	NA	TGTGCCAGCAGCTTAGAGTATAGAAACACCATATATTTT	CASSLEYRNTIYF
TRBV20-1	NA	TRBJ1-1	NA	TGCGGTGCCCCCGCGGCTACTGAAGCTTTATTT	CGAPAATEALF
TRBV20-1	many	TRBJ2-3	NA	TGCAGTGCTAGAGGTCCGGCAGATACGCAGTATTTT	CSARGPADTQYF